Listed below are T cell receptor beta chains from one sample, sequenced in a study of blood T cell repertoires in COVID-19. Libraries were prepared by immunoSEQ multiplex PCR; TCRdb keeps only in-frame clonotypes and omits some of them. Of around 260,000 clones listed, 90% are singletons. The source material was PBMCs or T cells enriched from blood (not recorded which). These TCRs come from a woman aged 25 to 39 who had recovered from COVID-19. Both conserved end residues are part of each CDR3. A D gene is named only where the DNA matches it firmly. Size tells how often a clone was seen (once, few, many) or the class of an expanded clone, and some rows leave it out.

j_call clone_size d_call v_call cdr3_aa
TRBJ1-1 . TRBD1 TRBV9 CASSGQEKNTEAFF
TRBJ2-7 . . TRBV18 CASSRTDLSSYEQYF
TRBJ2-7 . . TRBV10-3 CAISGQNISYEQYF
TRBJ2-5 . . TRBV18 CASSPVDPGPTQRGTQYF
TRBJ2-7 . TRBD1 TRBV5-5 CASSSRDRGPLDEQYF
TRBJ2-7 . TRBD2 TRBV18 CASSPPGLADYEQYF
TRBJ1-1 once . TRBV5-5 CASSLGTVFSRGAFF
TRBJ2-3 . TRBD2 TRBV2 CASRDPRGASGRRLLEDTQYF
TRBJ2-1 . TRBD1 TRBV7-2 CASTPSGRGFGEQFF
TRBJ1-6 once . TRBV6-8 CASSSDRSHNSPLHF